This T cell receptor beta chain was recovered during a study of shared clonotypes between healthy human individuals (dated by TCRdb to about 2020). Broadly, across the study: A couple of women and a few men aged 18 to 49 years were included in the cohort. For each donor, three plates each were used for CD4 naive and CD4 memory, two plates were used for CD8 naive, and one plate was used for CD8 memory. The study deeply sequenced blood TCR repertoires of several healthy adults to estimate repertoire size and the extent of clonotype sharing between individuals. Libraries were prepared and TCR repertoires were sequenced by different laboratories using diverse techniques, in order to increase sequencing depth and limit assay-specific biases. Leukapheresis yielded between about 0.85 and 10 billion PBMCs per donor.

Donors were healthy HIV-negative adults with no recently reported acute infections or vaccinations. All donors were Caucasian adults living in Nashville, Tennessee, USA. CD4+ T cells were enriched through magnetic negative selection, after which naive cells were positively selected on CD45RA and the remaining negative fraction served as the memory subset. Blood was collected by leukapheresis, and PBMCs were isolated by Ficoll-Histopaque density gradient centrifugation and then cryopreserved in liquid nitrogen vapor phase. Analytical flow cytometry was used to check the purity and quantity of every magnetically sorted T cell population. Genomic DNA was isolated from each sorted fraction and quantified by UV absorbance on a Nanodrop 2000c. V loses 7 bases at its end and J loses 5 bases; junction bases beyond the gene matches: 8. CDR1 is given as SNHLY and CDR2 as FYNNEI, both from the germline V gene. Its CDR3 holds 14 amino acids, cysteine through phenylalanine. Only CDR3 DNA is held: 42 bases, read in frame from base 1.

Turning to this clone: This clone's antigen is unknown. Qualities for individual bases were not recorded, and no much larger clone is one base off.

TCR CDR3 regions were amplified from genomic DNA by multiplex PCR using the deep immunoSEQ assay. Genomic DNA extracted from each cell subset was distributed evenly over all wells of several immunoSEQ 96-well plates, and each plate served as one replicate. For sorted subsets, each replicate PCR was loaded with approximately 200 ng genomic DNA, equivalent to approximately 33,000 T cell genomes. Purified libraries were measured with a Qubit 3.0 fluorometer, size-checked on a Bioanalyzer 2100, and measured again with the KAPA Library Quantification kit. Every immunoSEQ 96-well plate was sequenced on a dedicated single-read 150-cycle Illumina NextSeq 550 flow cell. Concerning the study's data processing: The immunoSEQ output contained only junctional sequences without quality scores, so filtering could not match that applied to full-length reads. Sequences were annotated with PyIR, a Python wrapper for IgBLAST v1.9, using IMGT germline references to assign V/J genes and CDR3. Reads were removed for weak V/J assignments (E-value above 1e-6), missing CDR3, stop codons, out-of-frame junctions, or ambiguous translated residues. A V3J clonotype was defined by an identical inferred V gene, J gene, and CDR3 amino acid sequence. Percentage overlap between repertoires was computed as shared unique clonotypes divided by the size of the smaller repertoire. Repertoire richness was assessed with RTK rarefaction, the Chao1 estimator, and Recon v2.1 estimates of unobserved clonotypes. Generation probabilities for all TCRbeta clonotypes obtained by the gDNA method from a handful of donors were computed using OLGA. The source is immuneACCESS, and TCRdb retained only in-frame sequences with V and J called. Part of the clones is not carried over; for the studies checked, unresolved V genes explain less than half of this, and the remainder is unexplained. V, J and clone size are those of that table, while D and trimming were read from the DNA. This sample is represented by roughly 1 million clones; more than 60% of them were singletons. The ten largest clones add up to 1.5% of the sample.

Study-level results and caveats: Sampling was restricted to blood, and TCR repertoires in tissues likely differ from the TCR repertoires found in blood. Even with the large sequencing depth, rarefaction of the sorted-subset datasets indicated that sequencing was incomplete. Compared with non-shared clonotypes, clonotypes shared by all four sorted-subset donors had higher generation probabilities. Because the study included only a small number of donors, the genetic and exposure-history diversity represented was limited. Pairwise subsampling indicated that sequencing depth was expected to affect the degree of clonotype sharing among donors. Larger estimated clonotype richness was generally found for naive subsets than for memory subsets. Across a few donors, approximately 5% of naive CD4, 3% to 4% of naive CD8, around 2.1% of memory CD4, and about 0.44% of memory CD8 clonotypes were shared.

Recombination linked TRBV2 to TRBJ2-3; 8 central nucleotides agree with TRBD2. The sample consisted of memory CD4+ T cells sorted from blood. What this sample's cell subset or site label stands for: CD45RA-negative fraction. The source of this sequence is a man younger than 35 in good health. The nucleotide sequence is TGTGCCAGCAACGAGCGGGGGCCATTAGATACGCAGTATTTT. Translated, this is CASNERGPLDTQYF. The entire variable domain, with the stretches around the CDR3 drawn from the reference TRBV2 and TRBJ2-3 proteins, is EPEVTQTPSHQVTQMGQEVILRCVPISNHLYFYWYRQILGQKVEFLVSFYNNEISEKSEIFDDQFSVERPDGSNFTLKIRSTKLEDSAMYFCASNERGPLDTQYFGPGTRLTVL.